One and the same sample provided the 16 T cell receptor beta chains below, sequenced in a study of T cell responses to AZD1222 COVID-19 vaccine. This table comes from immunoSEQ multiplex PCR, and its TCRdb copy is limited to in-frame clones, with some not included. The data show roughly 150,000 clones, 91% seen once. The sequenced sample was peripheral blood, obtained on day 0 of AZD1222 vaccination. The origin of the receptors is an adult in good health.

This clone was detected once. The chain uses TRBV11-2 and TRBJ1-6; maybe TRBD1 (5 bases). V lost 6 bases to trimming and J lost 5 bases, with 11 bases between them. The CDR3 sequence is 14 residues long. Germline-derived CDR1 and CDR2 are SGHAT and FQNNGV. DNA of the CDR3: TGTGCCAGCAGTGCAGGGAGGGATAATTCACCCCTCCACTTT. This translates into CASSAGRDNSPLHF. Filled out from reference TRBV11-2 and TRBJ1-6, the complete variable domain reads EAGVAQSPRYKIIEKRQSVAFWCNPISGHATLYWYQQILGQGPKLLIQFQNNGVVDDSQLPKDRFSAERLKGVDSTLKIQPAKLEDSAVYLCASSAGRDNSPLHFGNGTRLTVT.

This chain connects TRBV7-6 to TRBJ2-7; 7 nucleotides align to TRBD1. The germline CDR1 and CDR2 sequences are SGHVS and FNYEAQ. The CDR3 covers 15 residues. V shed 5 bases, J shed 5 bases, and the junction held 12 bases outside the gene matches. The CDR3: CASSLTGSPEDEQYF. The CDR3 nucleotides read TGTGCCAGCAGCCTGACAGGGAGCCCTGAAGACGAGCAGTACTTC.

The chain couples TRBV21-1 to TRBJ1-3; no DNA check was done on the table's D call, TRBD1. TRBV21-1 is marked as a pseudogene. CDR3 size: 15 residues. In nucleotides, the CDR3 is TGTGCCAGCAGCAGCGGGACAGGGGATGGAAACACCATATATTTT. Translating it yields CASSSGTGDGNTIYF.

V gene TRBV4-2 combines with J gene TRBJ2-3; D gene uncertain. Trimming shortened V by 0 bases and J by 6 bases, and 13 bases separated the two germline ends. This CDR3 region has 15 residues. Germline CDR1 LGHNA, CDR2 YNFKEQ. This chain's CDR3 is CASSQEATLGDTQYF. CDR3 bases: TGTGCCAGCAGCCAAGAGGCTACCCTCGGGGATACGCAGTATTTT.

The chain recombines TRBV19 with TRBJ1-1; TRBD1 aligns across 10 bases. This CDR3 is 15 amino acids long. CDR1 is LNHDA, CDR2 SQIVND, per germline (reference sequence). With 6 bases clipped from V and 2 bases from J, the junction kept 6 bases outside the gene matches. Here the CDR3 reads CASRQRDRGNTEAFF. CDR3 nucleotide sequence: TGTGCCAGTAGACAACGGGACAGGGGAAACACTGAAGCTTTCTTT. Based on the CDR3 plus reference TRBV19 and TRBJ1-1, the full variable domain is DGGITQSPKYLFRKEGQNVTLSCEQNLNHDAMYWYRQDPGQGLRLIYYSQIVNDFQKGDIAEGYSVSREKKESFPLTVTSAQKNPTAFYLCASRQRDRGNTEAFFGQGTRLTVV.

The chain uses TRBV6-2 or TRBV6-3 and TRBJ1-2; no clear D. Germline CDR1 MNHEY, CDR2 SVGEGT. V was cut by 4 bases and J by 2 bases, with 14 bases left in between. The CDR3 loop spans 15 amino acids. The CDR3 region has the DNA TGTGCCAGCAGTTCCTCAGCTATTTCAAACTATGGCTACACCTTC. Its translation is CASSSSAISNYGYTF.

The J gene is TRBJ2-5, the V gene TRBV3-1 (or the pseudogene TRBV3-2), with D possibly matching TRBD1 (6 bases). The CDR3 runs to 17 residues. CDR1 and CDR2 (germline): LGHDT, YNNKEL (reference sequence). The germline V and J ends were trimmed by 0 bases and 1 base, with 15 bases remaining between them. CDR3 sequence (DNA): TGTGCCAGCAGCCAAGAAGGGACACCTATCATCCAAGAGACCCAGTACTTC. It yields the protein CASSQEGTPIIQETQYF.

This chain links TRBV6-5 with TRBJ2-1; 11 nucleotides agree with TRBD2. V lost 6 bases and J lost 5; bases outside the gene matches: 6. The CDR3 contains 15 residues. In germline, CDR1 is MNHEY, CDR2 SVGAGI. CDR3 amino acids: CASRIWGLADNEQFF. The CDR3 DNA sequence: TGTGCCAGCAGGATTTGGGGACTAGCGGACAATGAGCAGTTCTTC.

The chain recombines TRBV5-6 with TRBJ1-5; weak D call: TRBD1 (5 bases). Deletions cut 4 bases from V and 5 bases from J, with 22 bases between. CDR1 and CDR2 (germline): SGHDT, YYEEEE. CDR3 size: 17 residues. The CDR3 bases are TGTGCCAGCAGCCCCCGGGACGCACCCTTCCACTATCAGCCCCAGCATTTT. It specifies CASSPRDAPFHYQPQHF.

Only a few counts were recorded for this clone. The rearrangement uses TRBV5-3 and TRBJ2-1, with 7 positions matching TRBD1. TRBV5-3 is placed among ORFs of uncertain function. The junction had 21 bases not matched to a gene; V was cut back by 7 bases and J by 8 bases. CDR3 length: 17 residues. The CDR3 protein is CAREPRTPLLQGDEQFF. Here the CDR3 DNA reads TGTGCCAGAGAACCAAGAACCCCCCTGCTTCAGGGGGATGAGCAGTTCTTC.

V gene TRBV29-1 combines with J gene TRBJ2-2; possibly TRBD1 for D (6 bases). CDR3 length: 14 amino acids. Deletions cut 7 bases from V and 2 bases from J, with 14 bases between. Germline assignment: CDR1 SQVTM and CDR2 ANQGSEA. The CDR3 spells CSASGTSNTGELFF. CDR3 bases: TGCAGCGCCTCCGGGACAAGCAACACCGGGGAGCTGTTTTTT.

V and J are TRBV7-9 and TRBJ2-2; D is undetermined. V was trimmed by 5 bases and J by 5 bases, leaving 6 bases between them. The CDR3 loop spans 12 amino acids. Germline lookup yields CDR1 SEHNR and CDR2 FQNEAQ (reference sequence). The CDR3 loop is CASSPLTGELFF. The CDR3 DNA is TGTGCCAGCAGCCCCCTGACCGGGGAGCTGTTTTTT.

The J gene is TRBJ1-3, the V gene TRBV7-8, with D unresolved. CDR3 length: 15 amino acids. Trimming left V 5 bases short and J 0 bases short, with 11 bases between. Per the germline V gene, CDR1 is SGHVS and CDR2 is FQNEAQ. The CDR3, as DNA: TGTGCCAGCAGCCGAGACACCTCCTCTGGAAACACCATATATTTT. Translating gives CASSRDTSSGNTIYF.

The chain carries TRBV28 and TRBJ2-7; D possibly matches TRBD1 or TRBD2 (5 bases each). Germline CDR1 is MDHEN and CDR2 is SYDVKM. The V end was cut by 4 bases, the J end by 0 bases, with 13 bases between. CDR3 length: 15 residues. This chain's CDR3 is CASSSTGTLSYEQYF. CDR3 in DNA: TGTGCCAGCAGTTCGACCGGGACCCTCTCCTACGAGCAGTACTTC.

Only one count was recorded for this clone. The V gene is TRBV19, the J gene TRBJ1-5; D is uncertain. Germline V gives CDR1 LNHDA, CDR2 SQIVND (reference sequence). The length of the CDR3 is 13 residues. V was shortened by 4 bases and J by 4 bases, with 8 bases between the two germline ends. The CDR3 bases are TGTGCCAGTAGTACGTCCCGGAATCAGCCCCAGCATTTT. Its protein is CASSTSRNQPQHF.

This rearrangement joins TRBV25-1 to TRBJ1-1, with D possibly matching TRBD1 (5 bases). V was shortened by 0 bases and J by 2 bases, with 16 bases between the two germline ends. The germline V gene encodes CDR1 MGHDK and CDR2 SYGVNS. This CDR3 has 17 amino acids. The CDR3 region has the DNA TGTGCCAGCAGTGAATATAAAGGGGCCTCGACCAACACTGAAGCTTTCTTT. It codes for CASSEYKGASTNTEAFF.